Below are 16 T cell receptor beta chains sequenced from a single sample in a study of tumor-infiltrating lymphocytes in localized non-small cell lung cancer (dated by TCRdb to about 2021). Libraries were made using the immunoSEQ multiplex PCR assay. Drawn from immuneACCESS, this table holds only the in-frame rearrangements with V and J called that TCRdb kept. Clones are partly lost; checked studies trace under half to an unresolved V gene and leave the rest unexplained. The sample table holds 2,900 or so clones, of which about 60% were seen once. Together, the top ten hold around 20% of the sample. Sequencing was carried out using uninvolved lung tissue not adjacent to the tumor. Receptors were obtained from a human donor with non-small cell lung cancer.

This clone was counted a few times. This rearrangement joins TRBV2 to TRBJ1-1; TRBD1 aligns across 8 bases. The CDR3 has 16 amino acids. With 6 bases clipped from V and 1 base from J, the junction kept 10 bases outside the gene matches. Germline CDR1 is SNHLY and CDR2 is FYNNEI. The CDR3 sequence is CASRAWRQGANTEAFF. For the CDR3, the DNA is TGTGCCAGCAGGGCCTGGAGGCAGGGGGCGAACACTGAAGCTTTCTTT.

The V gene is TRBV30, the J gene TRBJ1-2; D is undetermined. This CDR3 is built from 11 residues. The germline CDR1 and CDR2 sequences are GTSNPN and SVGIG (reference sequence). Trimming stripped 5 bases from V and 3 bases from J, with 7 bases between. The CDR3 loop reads CAWGLDYGYTF. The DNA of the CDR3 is TGTGCCTGGGGCTTGGACTATGGCTACACCTTC.

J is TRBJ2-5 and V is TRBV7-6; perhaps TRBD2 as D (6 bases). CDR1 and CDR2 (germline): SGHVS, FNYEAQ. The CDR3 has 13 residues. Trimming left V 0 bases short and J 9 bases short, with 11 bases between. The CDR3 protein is CASSLAEGRAQYF. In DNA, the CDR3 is TGTGCCAGCAGCTTAGCGGAGGGCCGGGCCCAGTACTTC.

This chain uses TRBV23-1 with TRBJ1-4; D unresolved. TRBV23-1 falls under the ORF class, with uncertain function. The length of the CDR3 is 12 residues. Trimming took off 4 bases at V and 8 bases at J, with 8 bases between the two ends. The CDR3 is CASSPAREKLFF. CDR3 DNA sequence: TGCGCCAGCAGTCCTGCGAGGGAAAAACTGTTTTTT.

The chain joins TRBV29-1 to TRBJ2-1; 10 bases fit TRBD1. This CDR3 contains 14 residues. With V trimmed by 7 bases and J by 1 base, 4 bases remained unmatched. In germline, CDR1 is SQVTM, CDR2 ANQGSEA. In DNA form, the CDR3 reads TGCAGCGGGATGGGACAGGGGTCCTACAATGAGCAGTTCTTC. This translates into CSGMGQGSYNEQFF.

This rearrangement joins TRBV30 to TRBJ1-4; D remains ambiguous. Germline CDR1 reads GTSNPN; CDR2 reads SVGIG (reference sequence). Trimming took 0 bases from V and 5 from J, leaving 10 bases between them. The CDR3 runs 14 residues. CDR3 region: CAWSVTKFNEKLFF. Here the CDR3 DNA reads TGTGCCTGGAGTGTAACGAAGTTCAATGAAAAACTGTTTTTT.

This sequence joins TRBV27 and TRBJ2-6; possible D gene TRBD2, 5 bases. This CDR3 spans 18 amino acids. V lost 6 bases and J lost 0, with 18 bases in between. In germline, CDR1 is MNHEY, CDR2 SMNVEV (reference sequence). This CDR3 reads CASRTKTGNSSGANVLTF. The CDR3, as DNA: TGTGCCAGCAGGACTAAGACGGGAAATAGCTCTGGGGCCAACGTCCTGACTTTC.

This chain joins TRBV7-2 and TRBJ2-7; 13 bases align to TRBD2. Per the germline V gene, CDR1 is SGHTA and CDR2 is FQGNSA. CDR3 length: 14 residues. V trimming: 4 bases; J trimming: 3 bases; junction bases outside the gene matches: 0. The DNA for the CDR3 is TGTGCCAGCAGCTGGACTAGCGGGAGCTACGAGCAGTACTTC. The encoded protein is CASSWTSGSYEQYF.

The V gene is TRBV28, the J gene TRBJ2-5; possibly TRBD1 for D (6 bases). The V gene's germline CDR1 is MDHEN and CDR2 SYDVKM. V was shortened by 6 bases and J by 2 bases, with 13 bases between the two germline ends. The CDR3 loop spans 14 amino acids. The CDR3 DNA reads TGTGCCAGCAGGGGGACAAGAAATCAAGAGACCCAGTACTTC. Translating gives CASRGTRNQETQYF.

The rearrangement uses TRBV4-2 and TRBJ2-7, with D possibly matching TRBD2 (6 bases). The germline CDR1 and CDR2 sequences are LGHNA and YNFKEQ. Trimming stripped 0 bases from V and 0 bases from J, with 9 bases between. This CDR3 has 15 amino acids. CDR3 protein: CASSQEQTSSYEQYF. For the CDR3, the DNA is TGTGCCAGCAGCCAAGAACAGACTAGCTCCTACGAGCAGTACTTC.

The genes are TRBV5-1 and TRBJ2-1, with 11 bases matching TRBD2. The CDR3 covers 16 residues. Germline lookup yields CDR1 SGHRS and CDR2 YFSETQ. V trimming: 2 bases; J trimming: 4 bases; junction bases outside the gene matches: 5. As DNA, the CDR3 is TGCGCCAGCAGCTTATCAACTAGCGGGAGATACAATGAGCAGTTCTTC. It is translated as CASSLSTSGRYNEQFF.

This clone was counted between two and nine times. The CDR3 region has the DNA TGCGCCAGCAGCCAAGCAGGGTCAGGAACCACTGAAGCTTTCTTT. Translating gives CASSQAGSGTTEAFF. The rearrangement links TRBV4-1 to TRBJ1-1; a possible D gene is TRBD1 (5 bases). The CDR3 is 15 amino acids. V was cut by 1 base and J by 4 bases, with 13 bases left in between. Germline-derived CDR1 and CDR2 are MGHRA and YSYEKL.

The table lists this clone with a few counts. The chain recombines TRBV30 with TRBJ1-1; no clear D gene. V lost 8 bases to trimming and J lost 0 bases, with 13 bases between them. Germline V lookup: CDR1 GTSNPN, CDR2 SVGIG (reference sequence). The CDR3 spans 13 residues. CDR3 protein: CAAQRQLNTEAFF. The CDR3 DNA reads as TGTGCCGCCCAGAGGCAGTTGAACACTGAAGCTTTCTTT.

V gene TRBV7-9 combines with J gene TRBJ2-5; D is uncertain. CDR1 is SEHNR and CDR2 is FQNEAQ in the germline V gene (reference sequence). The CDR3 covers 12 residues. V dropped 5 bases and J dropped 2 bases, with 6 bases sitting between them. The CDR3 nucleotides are TGTGCCAGCAGCGCCTGGCAAGAGACCCAGTACTTC. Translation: CASSAWQETQYF.

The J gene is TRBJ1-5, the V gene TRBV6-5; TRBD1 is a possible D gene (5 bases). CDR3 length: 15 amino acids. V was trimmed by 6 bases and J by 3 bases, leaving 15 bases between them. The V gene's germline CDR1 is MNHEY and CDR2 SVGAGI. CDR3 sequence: CASSAYGGYNQPQHF. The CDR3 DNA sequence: TGTGCCAGCAGCGCCTATGGGGGGTACAATCAGCCCCAGCATTTT.

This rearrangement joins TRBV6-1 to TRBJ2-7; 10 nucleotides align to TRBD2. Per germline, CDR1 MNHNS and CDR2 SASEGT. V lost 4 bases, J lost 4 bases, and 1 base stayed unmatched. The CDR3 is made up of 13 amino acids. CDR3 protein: CASSASGSYEQYF. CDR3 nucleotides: TGTGCCAGCAGTGCTAGCGGGAGTTACGAGCAGTACTTC.